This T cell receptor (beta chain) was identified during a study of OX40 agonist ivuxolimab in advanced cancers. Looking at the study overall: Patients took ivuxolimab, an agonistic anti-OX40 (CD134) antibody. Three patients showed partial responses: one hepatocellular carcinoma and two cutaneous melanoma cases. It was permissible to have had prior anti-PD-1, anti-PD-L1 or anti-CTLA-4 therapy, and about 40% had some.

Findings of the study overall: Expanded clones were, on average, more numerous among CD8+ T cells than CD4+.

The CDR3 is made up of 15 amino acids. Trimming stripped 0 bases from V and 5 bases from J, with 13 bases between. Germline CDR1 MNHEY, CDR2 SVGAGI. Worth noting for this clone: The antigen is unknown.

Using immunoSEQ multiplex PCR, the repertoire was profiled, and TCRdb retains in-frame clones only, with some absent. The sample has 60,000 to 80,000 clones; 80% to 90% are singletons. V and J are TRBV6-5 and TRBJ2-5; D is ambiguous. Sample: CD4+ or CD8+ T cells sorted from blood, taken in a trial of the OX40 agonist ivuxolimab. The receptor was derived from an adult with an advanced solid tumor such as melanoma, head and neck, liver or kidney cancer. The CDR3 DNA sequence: TGTGCCAGCAGTTACTCGTTGGGAAGGAGCGAGACCCAGTACTTC. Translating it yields CASSYSLGRSETQYF.